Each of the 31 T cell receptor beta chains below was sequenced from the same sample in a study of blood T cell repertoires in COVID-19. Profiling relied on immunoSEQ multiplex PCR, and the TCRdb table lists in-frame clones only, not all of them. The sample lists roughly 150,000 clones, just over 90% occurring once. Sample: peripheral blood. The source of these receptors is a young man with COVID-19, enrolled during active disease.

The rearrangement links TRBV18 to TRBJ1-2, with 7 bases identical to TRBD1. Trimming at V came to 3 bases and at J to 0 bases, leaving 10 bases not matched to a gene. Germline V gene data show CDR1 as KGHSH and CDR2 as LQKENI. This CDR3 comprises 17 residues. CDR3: CASSPKQGLRANYGYTF. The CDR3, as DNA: TGTGCCAGCTCACCTAAACAGGGGTTAAGAGCTAACTATGGCTACACCTTC.

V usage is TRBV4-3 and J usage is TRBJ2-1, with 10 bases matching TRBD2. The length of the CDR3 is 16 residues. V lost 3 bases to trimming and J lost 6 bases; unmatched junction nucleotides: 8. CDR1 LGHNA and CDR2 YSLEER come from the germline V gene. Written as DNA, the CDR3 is TGCGCCAGCAGCCATGACACCGGGACTAGCGCCAATGAGCAGTTCTTC. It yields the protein CASSHDTGTSANEQFF.

As DNA, the CDR3 is TGTGCCAGCAGCTTGCGGGGACTTATGGACGAGCAGTACTTC. This translates into CASSLRGLMDEQYF. The V gene is TRBV7-9, the J gene TRBJ2-7; weak D call: TRBD2 (6 bases). The V and J ends lost 3 bases and 5 bases respectively, with 14 bases between them. CDR1 and CDR2 from the germline V gene are SEHNR and FQNEAQ (reference sequence). The length of the CDR3 is 14 residues.

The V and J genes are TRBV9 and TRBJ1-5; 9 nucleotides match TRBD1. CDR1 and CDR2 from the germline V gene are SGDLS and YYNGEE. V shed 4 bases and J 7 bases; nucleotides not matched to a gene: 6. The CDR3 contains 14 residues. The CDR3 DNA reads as TGTGCCAGCAGCCGGACAGGGGAGCGGCAGCCCCAGCATTTT. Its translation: CASSRTGERQPQHF.

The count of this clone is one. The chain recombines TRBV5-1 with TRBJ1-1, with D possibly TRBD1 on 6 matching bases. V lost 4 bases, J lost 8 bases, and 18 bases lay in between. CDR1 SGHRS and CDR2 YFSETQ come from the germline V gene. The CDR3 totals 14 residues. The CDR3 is CASSNSPGQQEAFF. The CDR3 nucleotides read TGCGCCAGCAGCAATTCCCCGGGACAACAAGAAGCTTTCTTT.

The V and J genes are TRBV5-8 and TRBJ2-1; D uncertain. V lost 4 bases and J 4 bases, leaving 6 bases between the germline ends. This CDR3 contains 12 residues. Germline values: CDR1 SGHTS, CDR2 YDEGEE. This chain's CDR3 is CASSAGYNEQFF. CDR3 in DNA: TGTGCCAGCAGCGCCGGTTACAATGAGCAGTTCTTC.

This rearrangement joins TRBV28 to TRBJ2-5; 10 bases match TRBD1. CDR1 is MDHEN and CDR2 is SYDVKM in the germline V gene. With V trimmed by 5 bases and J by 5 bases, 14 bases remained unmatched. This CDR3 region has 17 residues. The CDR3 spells CASSALDRGLRGETQYF. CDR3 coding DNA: TGTGCCAGCAGTGCCCTTGACAGGGGGCTAAGAGGGGAGACCCAGTACTTC.

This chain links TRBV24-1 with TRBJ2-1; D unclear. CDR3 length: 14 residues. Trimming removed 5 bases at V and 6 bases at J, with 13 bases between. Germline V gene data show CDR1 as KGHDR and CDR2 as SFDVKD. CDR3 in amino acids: CATSAPTTSNEQFF. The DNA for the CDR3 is TGTGCCACCAGTGCCCCTACTACGAGCAATGAGCAGTTCTTC.

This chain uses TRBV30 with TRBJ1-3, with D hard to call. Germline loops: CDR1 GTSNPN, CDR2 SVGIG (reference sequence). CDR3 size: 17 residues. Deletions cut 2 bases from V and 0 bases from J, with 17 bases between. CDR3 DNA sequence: TGTGCCTGGAGTCTGGTCCGGACTTTTCCCTCTGGAAACACCATATATTTT. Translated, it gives CAWSLVRTFPSGNTIYF.

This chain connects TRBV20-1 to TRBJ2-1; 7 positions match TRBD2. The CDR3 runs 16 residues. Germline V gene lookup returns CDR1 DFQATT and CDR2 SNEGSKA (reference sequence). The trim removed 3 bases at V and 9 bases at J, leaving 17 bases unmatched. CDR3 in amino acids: CSASRAGVAFNREQFF. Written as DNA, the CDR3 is TGCAGTGCTAGTCGGGCGGGAGTGGCTTTTAATCGTGAGCAGTTCTTC.

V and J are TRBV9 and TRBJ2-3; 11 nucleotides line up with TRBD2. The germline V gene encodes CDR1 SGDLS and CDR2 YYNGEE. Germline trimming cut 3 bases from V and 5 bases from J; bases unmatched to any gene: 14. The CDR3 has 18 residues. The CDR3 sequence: CASSGTTGLAGGRDTQYF. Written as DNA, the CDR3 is TGTGCCAGCAGCGGGACCACAGGGCTAGCGGGAGGAAGAGATACGCAGTATTTT.

The CDR3 reads CASSPLRGNYNEQFF. For the CDR3, the DNA is TGTGCCAGCAGCCCCCTGCGGGGGAACTACAATGAGCAGTTCTTC. The chain recombines TRBV7-2 with TRBJ2-1; TRBD2 matches 7 bases. V trimming: 5 bases; J trimming: 3 bases; junction bases outside the gene matches: 7. Germline-derived CDR1 and CDR2 are SGHTA and FQGNSA. The CDR3 consists of 15 residues.

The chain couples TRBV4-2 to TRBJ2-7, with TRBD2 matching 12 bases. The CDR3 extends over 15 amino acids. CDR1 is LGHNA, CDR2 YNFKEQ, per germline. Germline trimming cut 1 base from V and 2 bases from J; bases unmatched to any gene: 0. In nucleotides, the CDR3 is TGTGCCAGCAGCCAAGGACTAGCGGGAGCCTACGAGCAGTACTTC. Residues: CASSQGLAGAYEQYF.

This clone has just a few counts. CDR3 sequence: CAISETIAGTGGFGGYTF. The CDR3 bases are TGTGCCATCAGTGAGACGATCGCCGGGACAGGGGGTTTCGGGGGCTACACCTTC. The chain employs TRBV10-3 and TRBJ1-2; 11 nucleotides match TRBD1. CDR1 and CDR2 from the germline V gene are ENHRY and SYGVKD. Trimming removed 2 bases from V and 8 bases from J; junction bases left unmatched: 16. CDR3 length: 18 residues.

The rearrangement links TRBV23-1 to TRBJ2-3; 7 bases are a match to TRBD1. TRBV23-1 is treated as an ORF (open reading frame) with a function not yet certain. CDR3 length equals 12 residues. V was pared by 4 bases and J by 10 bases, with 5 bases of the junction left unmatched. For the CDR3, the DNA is TGCGCCAGCAGTCCCCGGACAGGTCCGCAGTATTTT. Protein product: CASSPRTGPQYF.

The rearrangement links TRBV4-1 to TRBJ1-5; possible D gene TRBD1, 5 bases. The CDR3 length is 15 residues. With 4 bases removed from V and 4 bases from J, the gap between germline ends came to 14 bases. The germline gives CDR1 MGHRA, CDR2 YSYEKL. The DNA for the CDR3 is TGCGCCAGCAGCCTCAGGGTCGGGGGTAATCAGCCCCAGCATTTT. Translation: CASSLRVGGNQPQHF.

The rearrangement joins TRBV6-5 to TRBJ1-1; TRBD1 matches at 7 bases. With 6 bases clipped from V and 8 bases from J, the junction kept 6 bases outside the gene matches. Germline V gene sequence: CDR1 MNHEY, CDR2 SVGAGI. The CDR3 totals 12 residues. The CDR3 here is CASSWTGYEAFF. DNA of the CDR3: TGTGCCAGCAGCTGGACAGGATACGAAGCTTTCTTT.

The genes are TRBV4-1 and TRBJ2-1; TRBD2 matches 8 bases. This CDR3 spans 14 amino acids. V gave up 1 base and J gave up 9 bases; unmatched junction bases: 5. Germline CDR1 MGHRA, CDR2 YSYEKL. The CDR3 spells CASSQGPAGAEQFF. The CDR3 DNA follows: TGCGCCAGCAGCCAAGGCCCAGCGGGAGCTGAGCAGTTCTTC.

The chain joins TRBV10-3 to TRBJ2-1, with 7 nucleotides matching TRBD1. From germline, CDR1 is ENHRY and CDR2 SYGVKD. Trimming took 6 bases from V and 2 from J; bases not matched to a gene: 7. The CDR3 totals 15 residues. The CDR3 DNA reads TGTGCCATCAGGGCGCAGGGGGTGACCTACAATGAGCAGTTCTTC. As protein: CAIRAQGVTYNEQFF.

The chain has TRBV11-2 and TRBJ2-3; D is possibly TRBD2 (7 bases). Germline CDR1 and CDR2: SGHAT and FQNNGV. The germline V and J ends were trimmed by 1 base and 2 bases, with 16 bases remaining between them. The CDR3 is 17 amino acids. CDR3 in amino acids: CASSLVGGAVNTDTQYF. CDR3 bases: TGTGCCAGCAGCTTAGTAGGGGGGGCTGTAAACACAGATACGCAGTATTTT.

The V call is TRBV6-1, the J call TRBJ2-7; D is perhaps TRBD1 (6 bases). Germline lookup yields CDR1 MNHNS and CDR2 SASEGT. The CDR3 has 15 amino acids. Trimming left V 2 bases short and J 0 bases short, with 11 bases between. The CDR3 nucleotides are TGTGCCAGCAGTGAACTGGACAGCAACTCCTACGAGCAGTACTTC. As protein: CASSELDSNSYEQYF.

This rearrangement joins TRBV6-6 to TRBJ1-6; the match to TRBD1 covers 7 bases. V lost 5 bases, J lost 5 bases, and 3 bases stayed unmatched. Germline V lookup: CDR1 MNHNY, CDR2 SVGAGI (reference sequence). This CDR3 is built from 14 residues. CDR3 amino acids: CASSRGQDNSPLHF. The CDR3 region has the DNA TGTGCCAGCAGTCGTGGACAGGATAATTCACCCCTCCACTTT.

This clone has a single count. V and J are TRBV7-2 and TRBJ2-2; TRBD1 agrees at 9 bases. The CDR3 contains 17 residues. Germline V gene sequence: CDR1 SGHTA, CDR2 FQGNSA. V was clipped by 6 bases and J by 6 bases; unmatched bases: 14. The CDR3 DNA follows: TGTGCCAGCAGAACGGTGTCCGGGACAGGGACGCCCGGGGAGCTGTTTTTT. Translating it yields CASRTVSGTGTPGELFF. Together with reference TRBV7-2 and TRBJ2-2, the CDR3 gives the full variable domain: GAGVSQSPSNKVTEKGKDVELRCDPISGHTALYWYRQSLGQGLEFLIYFQGNSAPDKSGLPSDRFSAERTGGSVSTLTIQRTQQEDSAVYLCASRTVSGTGTPGELFFGEGSRLTVL.

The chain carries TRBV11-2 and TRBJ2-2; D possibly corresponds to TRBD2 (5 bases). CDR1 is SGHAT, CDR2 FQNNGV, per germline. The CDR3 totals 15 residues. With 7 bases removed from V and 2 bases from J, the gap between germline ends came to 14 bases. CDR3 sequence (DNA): TGTGCCAGCACCTCATTCCGGGATAACACCGGGGAGCTGTTTTTT. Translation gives CASTSFRDNTGELFF.

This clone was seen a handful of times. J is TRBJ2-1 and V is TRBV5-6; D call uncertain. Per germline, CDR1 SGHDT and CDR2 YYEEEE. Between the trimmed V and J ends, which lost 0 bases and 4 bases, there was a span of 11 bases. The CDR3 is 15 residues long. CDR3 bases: TGTGCCAGCAGCTTGGGAATCCTAAAGTACAATGAGCAGTTCTTC. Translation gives CASSLGILKYNEQFF.

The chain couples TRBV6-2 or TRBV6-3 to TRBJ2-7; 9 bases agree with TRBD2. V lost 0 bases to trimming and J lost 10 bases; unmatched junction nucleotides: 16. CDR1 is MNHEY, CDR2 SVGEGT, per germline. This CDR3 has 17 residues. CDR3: CASSYSPFLASGNEQYF. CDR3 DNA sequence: TGTGCCAGCAGTTACTCCCCCTTTTTGGCTAGCGGGAATGAACAGTACTTC.

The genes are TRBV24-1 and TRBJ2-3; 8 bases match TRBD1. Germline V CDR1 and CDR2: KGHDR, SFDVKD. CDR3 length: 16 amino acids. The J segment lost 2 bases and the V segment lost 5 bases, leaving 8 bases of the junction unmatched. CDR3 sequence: CATSAGWDRFTDTQYF. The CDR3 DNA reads TGTGCCACCAGTGCCGGTTGGGACAGGTTCACAGATACGCAGTATTTT.

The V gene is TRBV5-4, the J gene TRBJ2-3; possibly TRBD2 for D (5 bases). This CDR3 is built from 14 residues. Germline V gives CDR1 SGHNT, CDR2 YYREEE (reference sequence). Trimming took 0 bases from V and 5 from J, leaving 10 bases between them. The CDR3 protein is CASSLGMREDTQYF. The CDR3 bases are TGTGCCAGCAGCTTGGGAATGAGGGAAGATACGCAGTATTTT.

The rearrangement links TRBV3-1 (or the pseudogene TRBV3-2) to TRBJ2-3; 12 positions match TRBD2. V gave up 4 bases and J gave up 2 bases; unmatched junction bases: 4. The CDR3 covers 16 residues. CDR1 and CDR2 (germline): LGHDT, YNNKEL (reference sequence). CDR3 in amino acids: CASSPGLAGSTDTQYF. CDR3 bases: TGTGCCAGCAGCCCAGGACTAGCGGGATCCACAGATACGCAGTATTTT.

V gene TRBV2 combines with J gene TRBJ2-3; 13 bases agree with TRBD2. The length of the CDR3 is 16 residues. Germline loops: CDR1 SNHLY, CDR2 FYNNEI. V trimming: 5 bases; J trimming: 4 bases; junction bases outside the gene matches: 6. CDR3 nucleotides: TGTGCCAGCAGTAGAGGACTAGCGGGAGCGGCAGATACGCAGTATTTT. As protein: CASSRGLAGAADTQYF.

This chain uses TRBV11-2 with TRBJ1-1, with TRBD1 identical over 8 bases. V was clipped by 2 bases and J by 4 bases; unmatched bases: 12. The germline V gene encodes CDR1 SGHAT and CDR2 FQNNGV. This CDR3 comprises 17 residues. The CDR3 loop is CASSLSRQTDRGTEAFF. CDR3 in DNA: TGTGCCAGCAGCTTATCCAGGCAGACAGACAGGGGCACTGAAGCTTTCTTT.